This T cell receptor beta chain came from a study of blood T cell repertoires in COVID-19. Whole-study context: Material from acute and convalescent COVID-19 was sourced from the United States, Italy and Spain. PBMCs, B-cell-depleted T cells, or T cells provided the cDNA or gDNA that made up the material.

As handled by the study authors: Reference gene primer amplification gave estimated nucleated cell counts. The method was immunoSEQ multiplex PCR; TCRdb's version includes in-frame clones alone and lacks a portion of them. The V and J calls and clone size are taken from that table; D and trimming were inferred from the DNA. The repertoire has roughly 160,000 clones, 80% to 90% of them found once; the top ten carry approximately 8%. Germline V gene data show CDR1 as SGHRS and CDR2 as YFSETQ. The CDR3 sequence is 15 residues long. V lost 4 bases, J lost 3 bases, and 9 bases stayed unmatched. The clonotype was recovered from a man between 60 and 75 years old with acute or convalescent COVID-19. The V and J genes are TRBV5-1 and TRBJ1-2; 7 bases map to TRBD1. The sample was peripheral blood. The CDR3 sequence is CASSTGTEHYYGYTF. Here the CDR3 DNA reads TGCGCCAGCAGCACCGGGACAGAACATTACTATGGCTACACCTTC.